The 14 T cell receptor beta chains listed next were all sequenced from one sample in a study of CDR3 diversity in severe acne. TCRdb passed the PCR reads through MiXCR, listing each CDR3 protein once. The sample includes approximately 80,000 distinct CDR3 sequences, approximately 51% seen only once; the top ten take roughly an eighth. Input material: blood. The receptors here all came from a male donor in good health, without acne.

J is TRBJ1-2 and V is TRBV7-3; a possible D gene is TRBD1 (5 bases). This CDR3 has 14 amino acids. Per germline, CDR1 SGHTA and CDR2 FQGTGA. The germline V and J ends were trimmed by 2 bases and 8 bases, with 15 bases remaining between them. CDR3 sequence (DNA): TGTGCCAGCAGCTTACGTTCAAGAGGGGACGGCTACACCTTC. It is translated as CASSLRSRGDGYTF.

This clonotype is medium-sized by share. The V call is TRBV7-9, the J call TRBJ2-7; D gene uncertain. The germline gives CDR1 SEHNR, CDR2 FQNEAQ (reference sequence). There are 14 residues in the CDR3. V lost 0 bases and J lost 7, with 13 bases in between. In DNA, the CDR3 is TGTGCCAGCAGCTTAGCGAGAGGTAGGCGGGAGCAGTACTTC. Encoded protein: CASSLARGRREQYF.

The CDR3 loop reads CASSLGWTQETQYF. CDR3 DNA sequence: TGTGCCAGCAGCTTAGGGTGGACCCAAGAGACCCAGTACTTC. The chain employs TRBV7-9 and TRBJ2-5; D remains unclear. The CDR3 is 14 amino acids. Germline CDR1 is SEHNR and CDR2 is FQNEAQ (reference sequence). V lost 1 base to trimming and J lost 1 base, with 7 bases between them.

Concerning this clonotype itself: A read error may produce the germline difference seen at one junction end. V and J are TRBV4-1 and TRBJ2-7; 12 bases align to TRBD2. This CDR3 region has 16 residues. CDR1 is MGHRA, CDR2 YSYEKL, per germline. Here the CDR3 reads CANSQGTSGRPYEQYF. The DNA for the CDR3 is TGCGCCAACAGCCAAGGGACTAGCGGGCGACCCTACGAGCAGTACTTC.

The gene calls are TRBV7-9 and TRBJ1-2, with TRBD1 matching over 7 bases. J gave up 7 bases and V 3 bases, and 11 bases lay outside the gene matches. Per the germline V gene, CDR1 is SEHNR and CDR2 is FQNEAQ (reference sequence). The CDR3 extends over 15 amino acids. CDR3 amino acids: CASSFPIATGFGYTF. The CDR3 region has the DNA TGTGCCAGCAGCTTCCCTATTGCGACAGGGTTTGGCTACACCTTC.

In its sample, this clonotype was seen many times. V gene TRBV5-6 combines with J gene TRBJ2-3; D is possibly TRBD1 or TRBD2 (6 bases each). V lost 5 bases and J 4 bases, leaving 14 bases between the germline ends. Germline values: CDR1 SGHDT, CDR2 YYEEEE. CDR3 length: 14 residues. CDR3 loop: CASSPVGGSDTQYF. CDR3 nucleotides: TGTGCCAGCAGTCCAGTGGGGGGCTCAGATACGCAGTATTTT.

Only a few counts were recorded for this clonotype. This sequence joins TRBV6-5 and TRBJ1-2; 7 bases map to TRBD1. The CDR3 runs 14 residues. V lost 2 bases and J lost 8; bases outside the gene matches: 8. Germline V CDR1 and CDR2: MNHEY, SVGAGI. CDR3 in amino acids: CASSYGNTGDGYTF. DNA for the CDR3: TGTGCCAGCAGTTACGGTAATACAGGGGACGGCTACACCTTC.

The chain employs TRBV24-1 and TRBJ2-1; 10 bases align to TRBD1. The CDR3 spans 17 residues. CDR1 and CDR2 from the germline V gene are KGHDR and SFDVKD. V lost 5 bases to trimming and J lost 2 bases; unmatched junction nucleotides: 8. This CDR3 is CATSVHRDRGAYNEQFF. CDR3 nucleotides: TGTGCCACCAGTGTCCACCGGGACAGGGGCGCCTACAATGAGCAGTTCTTC.

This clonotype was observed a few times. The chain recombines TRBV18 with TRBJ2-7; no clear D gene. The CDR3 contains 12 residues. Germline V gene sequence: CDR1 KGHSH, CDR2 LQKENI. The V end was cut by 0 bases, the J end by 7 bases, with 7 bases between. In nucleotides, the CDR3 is TGTGCCAGCTCACCACCAGGGCGGGAGCAGTACTTC. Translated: CASSPPGREQYF. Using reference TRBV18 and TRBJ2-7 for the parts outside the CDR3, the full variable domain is NAGVMQNPRHLVRRRGQEARLRCSPMKGHSHVYWYRQLPEEGLKFMVYLQKENIIDESGMPKERFSAEFPKEGPSILRIQQVVRGDSAAYFCASSPPGREQYFGPGTRLTVT.

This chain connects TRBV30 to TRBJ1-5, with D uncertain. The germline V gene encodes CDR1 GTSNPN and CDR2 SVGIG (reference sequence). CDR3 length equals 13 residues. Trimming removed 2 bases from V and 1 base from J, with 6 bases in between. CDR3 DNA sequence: TGTGCCTGGAGTCTGGACAGCAATCAGCCCCAGCATTTT. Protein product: CAWSLDSNQPQHF.

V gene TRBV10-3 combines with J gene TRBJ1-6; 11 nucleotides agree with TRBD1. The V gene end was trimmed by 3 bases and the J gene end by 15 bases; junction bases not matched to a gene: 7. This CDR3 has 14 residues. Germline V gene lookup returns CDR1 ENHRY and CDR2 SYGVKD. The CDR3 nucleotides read TGTGCCATCAGTGATAGGGGACAGGGGGAAGTCCTCCACTTT. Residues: CAISDRGQGEVLHF.

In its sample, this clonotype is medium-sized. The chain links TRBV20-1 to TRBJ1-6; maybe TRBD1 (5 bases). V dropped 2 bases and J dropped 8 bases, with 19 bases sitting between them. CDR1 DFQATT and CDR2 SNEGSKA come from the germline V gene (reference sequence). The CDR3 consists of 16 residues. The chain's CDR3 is CSARPPGQGRDSPLHF. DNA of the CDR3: TGCAGTGCTAGACCTCCGGGCCAGGGCAGGGATTCACCCCTCCACTTT.

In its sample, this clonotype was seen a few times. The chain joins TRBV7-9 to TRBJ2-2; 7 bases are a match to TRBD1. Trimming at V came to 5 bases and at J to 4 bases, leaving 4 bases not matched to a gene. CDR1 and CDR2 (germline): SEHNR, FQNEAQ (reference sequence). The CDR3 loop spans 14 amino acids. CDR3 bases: TGTGCCAGCAGCGGACAGGCGAGCACCGGGGAGCTGTTTTTT. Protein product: CASSGQASTGELFF.

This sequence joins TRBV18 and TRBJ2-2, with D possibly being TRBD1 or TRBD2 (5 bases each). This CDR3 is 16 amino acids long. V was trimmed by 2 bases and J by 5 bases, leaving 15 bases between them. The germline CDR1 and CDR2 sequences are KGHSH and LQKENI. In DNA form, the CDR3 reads TGTGCCAGCTCACCAACGCCGGGACCAGATACCGGGGAGCTGTTTTTT. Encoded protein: CASSPTPGPDTGELFF.